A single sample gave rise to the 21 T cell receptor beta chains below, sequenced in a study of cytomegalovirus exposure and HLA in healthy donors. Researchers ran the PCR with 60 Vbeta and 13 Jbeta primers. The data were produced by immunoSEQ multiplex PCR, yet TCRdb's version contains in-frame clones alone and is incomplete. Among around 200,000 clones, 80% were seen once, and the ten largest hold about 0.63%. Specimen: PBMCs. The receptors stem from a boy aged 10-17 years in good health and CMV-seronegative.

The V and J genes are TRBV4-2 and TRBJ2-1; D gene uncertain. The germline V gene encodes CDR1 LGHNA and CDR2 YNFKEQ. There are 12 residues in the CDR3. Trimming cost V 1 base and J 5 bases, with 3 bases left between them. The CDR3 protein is CASSQVNNEQFF. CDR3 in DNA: TGTGCCAGCAGCCAAGTCAACAATGAGCAGTTCTTC.

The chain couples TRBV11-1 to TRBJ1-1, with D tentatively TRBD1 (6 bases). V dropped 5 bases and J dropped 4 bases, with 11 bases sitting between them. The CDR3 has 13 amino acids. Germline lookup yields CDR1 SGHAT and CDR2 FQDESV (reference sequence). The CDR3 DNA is TGTGCCAGCAGCCTCGACAGGCGCACTGAAGCTTTCTTT. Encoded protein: CASSLDRRTEAFF.

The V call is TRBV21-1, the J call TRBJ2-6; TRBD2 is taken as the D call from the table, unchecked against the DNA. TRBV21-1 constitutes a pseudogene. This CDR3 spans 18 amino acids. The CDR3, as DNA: TGTGCCAGCAGTCGTAACACGGAGTCTTTATCTGGGGCCAACGTCCTGACTTTC. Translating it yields CASSRNTESLSGANVLTF.

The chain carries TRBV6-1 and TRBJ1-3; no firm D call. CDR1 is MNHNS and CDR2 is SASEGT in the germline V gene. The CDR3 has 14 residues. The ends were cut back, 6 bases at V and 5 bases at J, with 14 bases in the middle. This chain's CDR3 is CASRKTGERNTIYF. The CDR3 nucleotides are TGTGCCAGCAGGAAGACTGGGGAGAGAAACACCATATATTTT.

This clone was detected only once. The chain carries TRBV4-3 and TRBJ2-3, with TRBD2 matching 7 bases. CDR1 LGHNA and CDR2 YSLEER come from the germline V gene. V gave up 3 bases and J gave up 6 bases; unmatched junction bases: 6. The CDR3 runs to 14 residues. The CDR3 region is CASSHRLAADTQYF. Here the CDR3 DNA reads TGCGCCAGCAGCCATCGACTAGCCGCGGATACGCAGTATTTT.

The DNA for the CDR3 is TGTGCCTGGAGTGGGGGCAGCACCTACGAGCAGTACTTC. This encodes CAWSGGSTYEQYF. The chain employs TRBV30 and TRBJ2-7, with a tentative D call TRBD1 (5 bases). The germline CDR1 and CDR2 sequences are GTSNPN and SVGIG (reference sequence). V gave up 1 base and J gave up 2 bases, with 9 bases separating them. The CDR3 consists of 13 residues.

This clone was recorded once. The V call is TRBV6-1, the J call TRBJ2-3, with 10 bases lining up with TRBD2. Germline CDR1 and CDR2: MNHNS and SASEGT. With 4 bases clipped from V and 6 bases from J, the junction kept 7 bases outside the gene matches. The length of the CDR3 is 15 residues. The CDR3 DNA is TGTGCCAGCAGTGGCCTAGCGGGAGAAATGGATACGCAGTATTTT. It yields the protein CASSGLAGEMDTQYF.

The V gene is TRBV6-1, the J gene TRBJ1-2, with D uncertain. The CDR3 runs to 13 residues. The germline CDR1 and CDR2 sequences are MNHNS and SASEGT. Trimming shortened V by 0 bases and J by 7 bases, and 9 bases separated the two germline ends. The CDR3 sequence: CASSEAFLSGYTF. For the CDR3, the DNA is TGTGCCAGCAGTGAAGCCTTCCTGAGTGGCTACACCTTC.

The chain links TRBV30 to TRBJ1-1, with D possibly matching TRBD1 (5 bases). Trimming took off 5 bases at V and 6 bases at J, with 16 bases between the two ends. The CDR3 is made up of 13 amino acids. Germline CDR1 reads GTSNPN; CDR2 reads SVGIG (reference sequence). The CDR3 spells CAWDRQRKAEAFF. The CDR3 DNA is TGTGCCTGGGATAGACAGAGGAAGGCTGAAGCTTTCTTT.

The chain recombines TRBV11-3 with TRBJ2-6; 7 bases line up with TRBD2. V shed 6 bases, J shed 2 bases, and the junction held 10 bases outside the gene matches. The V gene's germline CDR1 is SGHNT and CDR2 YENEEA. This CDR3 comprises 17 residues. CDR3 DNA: TGTGCCAGCAGTCACCAACCGGGGGGAGCTGGGGCCAACGTCCTGACTTTC. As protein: CASSHQPGGAGANVLTF.

For the CDR3, the DNA is TGTGCCAGCAGCGTTTACGGGAGGGCCGTGGATGAGCAGTTCTTC. Protein product: CASSVYGRAVDEQFF. The chain couples TRBV9 to TRBJ2-1; TRBD2 aligns across 8 bases. CDR1 and CDR2 from the germline V gene are SGDLS and YYNGEE. V lost 2 bases to trimming and J lost 8 bases; unmatched junction nucleotides: 9. This CDR3 has 15 residues.

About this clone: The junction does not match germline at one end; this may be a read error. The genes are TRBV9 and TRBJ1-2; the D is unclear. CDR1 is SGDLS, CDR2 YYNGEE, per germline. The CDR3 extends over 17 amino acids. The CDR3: CASSPLPTEEINYGYTF. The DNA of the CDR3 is TGTGCCAGCAGCCCCCTACCGACGGAAGAGATCAACTACGGCTACACCTTC.

The DNA of the CDR3 is TGCAGCGTTGAAGATCCCCAGGGCTACACTGAAGCTTTCTTT. Its translation: CSVEDPQGYTEAFF. The gene calls are TRBV29-1 and TRBJ1-1; a weak D match, TRBD1 (5 bases). V was trimmed by 0 bases and J by 3 bases, leaving 11 bases between them. The CDR3 consists of 14 residues. CDR1 and CDR2 (germline): SQVTM, ANQGSEA. Full variable domain (outside the CDR3, taken from reference TRBV29-1 and TRBJ1-1): SAVISQKPSRDICQRGTSLTIQCQVDSQVTMMFWYRQQPGQSLTLIATANQGSEATYESGFVIDKFPISRPNLTFSTLTVSNMSPEDSSIYLCSVEDPQGYTEAFFGQGTRLTVV.

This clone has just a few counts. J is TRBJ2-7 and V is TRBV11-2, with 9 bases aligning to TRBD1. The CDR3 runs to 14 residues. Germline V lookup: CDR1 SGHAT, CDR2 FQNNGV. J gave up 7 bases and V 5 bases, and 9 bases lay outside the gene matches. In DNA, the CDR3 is TGTGCCAGCAGCGGAGGGACAGGGCCATTGGAGCAGTACTTC. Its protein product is CASSGGTGPLEQYF.

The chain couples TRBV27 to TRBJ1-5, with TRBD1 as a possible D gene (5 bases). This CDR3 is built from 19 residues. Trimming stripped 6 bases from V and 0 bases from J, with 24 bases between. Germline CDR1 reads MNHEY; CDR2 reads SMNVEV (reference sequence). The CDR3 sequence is CASRRYRNRQTDSNQPQHF. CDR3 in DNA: TGTGCCAGCAGGCGTTACAGAAATAGACAGACCGATAGCAATCAGCCCCAGCATTTT.

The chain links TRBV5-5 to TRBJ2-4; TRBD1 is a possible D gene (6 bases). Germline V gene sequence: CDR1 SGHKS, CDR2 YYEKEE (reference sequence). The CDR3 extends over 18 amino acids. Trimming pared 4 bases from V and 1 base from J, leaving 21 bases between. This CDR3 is CASSPIEQGGAAKNIQYF. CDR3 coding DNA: TGTGCCAGCAGCCCCATCGAACAGGGTGGGGCGGCCAAAAACATTCAGTACTTC.

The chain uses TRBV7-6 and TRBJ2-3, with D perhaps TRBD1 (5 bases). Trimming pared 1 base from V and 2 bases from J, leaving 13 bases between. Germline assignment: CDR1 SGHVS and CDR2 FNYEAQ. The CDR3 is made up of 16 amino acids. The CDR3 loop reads CASSLGQQEYTDTQYF. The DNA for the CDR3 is TGTGCCAGCAGCTTAGGACAGCAAGAATACACAGATACGCAGTATTTT.

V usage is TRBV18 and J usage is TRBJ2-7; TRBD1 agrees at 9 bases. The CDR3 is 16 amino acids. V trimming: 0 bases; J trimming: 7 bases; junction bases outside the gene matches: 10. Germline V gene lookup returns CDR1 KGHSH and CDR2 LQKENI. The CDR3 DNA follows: TGTGCCAGCTCACCACCGGGGAACAGGGGGCCTGGAGAGCAGTACTTC. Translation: CASSPPGNRGPGEQYF.

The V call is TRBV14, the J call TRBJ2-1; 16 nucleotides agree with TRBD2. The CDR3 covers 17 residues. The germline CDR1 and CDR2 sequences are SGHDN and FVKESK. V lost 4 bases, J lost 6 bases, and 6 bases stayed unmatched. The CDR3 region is CASSLGTSGRALNEQFF. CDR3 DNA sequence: TGTGCCAGCAGCCTTGGGACTAGCGGGAGGGCCCTCAATGAGCAGTTCTTC.

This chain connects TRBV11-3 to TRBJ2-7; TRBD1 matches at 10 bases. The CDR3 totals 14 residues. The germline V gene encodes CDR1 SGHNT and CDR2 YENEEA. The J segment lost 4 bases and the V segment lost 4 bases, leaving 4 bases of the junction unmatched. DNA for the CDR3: TGTGCCAGCAGCTCCCGGGACAGGGGATACGAGCAGTACTTC. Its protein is CASSSRDRGYEQYF.

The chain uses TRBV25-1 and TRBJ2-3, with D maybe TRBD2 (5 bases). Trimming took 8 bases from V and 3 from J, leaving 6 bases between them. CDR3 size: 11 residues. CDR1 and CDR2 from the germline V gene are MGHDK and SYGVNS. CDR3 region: CASGGTDTQYF. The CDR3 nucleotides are TGTGCCAGCGGAGGTACAGATACGCAGTATTTT.